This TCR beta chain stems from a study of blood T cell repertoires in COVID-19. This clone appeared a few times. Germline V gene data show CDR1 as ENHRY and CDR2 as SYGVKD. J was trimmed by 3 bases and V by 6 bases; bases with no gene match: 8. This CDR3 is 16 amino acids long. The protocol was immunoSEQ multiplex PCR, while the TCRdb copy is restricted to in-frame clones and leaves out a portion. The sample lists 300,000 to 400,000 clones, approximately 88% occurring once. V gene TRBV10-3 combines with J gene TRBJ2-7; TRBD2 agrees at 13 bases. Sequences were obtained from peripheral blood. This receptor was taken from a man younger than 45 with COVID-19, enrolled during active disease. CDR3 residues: CAISERTSGGGYEQYF. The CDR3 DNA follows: TGTGCCATCAGCGAGAGGACTAGCGGGGGAGGCTACGAGCAGTACTTC.